These 29 T cell receptor beta chains share one sample of origin, sequenced in a study of cytomegalovirus exposure and HLA in healthy donors. The PCR made use of 60 Vbeta and 13 Jbeta primers. Repertoires were generated with immunoSEQ multiplex PCR, while TCRdb's copy carries only in-frame clones and drops some. Its table lists around 36,000 clones. Material: PBMCs. The receptor set was obtained from a woman in her 30s in good health and CMV-seropositive.

The chain couples TRBV7-8 to TRBJ1-6; D is perhaps TRBD1 (6 bases). Between the trimmed V and J ends, which lost 0 bases and 9 bases, there was a span of 12 bases. The CDR3 totals 15 residues. CDR1 and CDR2 from the germline V gene are SGHVS and FQNEAQ. The CDR3 nucleotides are TGTGCCAGCAGCTTAGCGGGACAATTGGGTTCACCCCTCCACTTT. Amino acid sequence: CASSLAGQLGSPLHF.

The chain is built from TRBV7-9 and TRBJ2-3, with 15 bases fitting TRBD2. Germline-derived CDR1 and CDR2 are SEHNR and FQNEAQ (reference sequence). V was clipped by 4 bases and J by 3 bases; unmatched bases: 5. This CDR3 is 17 amino acids long. The CDR3 sequence is CASSSRTSGGGTDTQYF. The CDR3, as DNA: TGTGCCAGCAGCTCGCGGACTAGCGGGGGGGGGACAGATACGCAGTATTTT.

The chain recombines TRBV6-5 with TRBJ2-5; 11 bases match TRBD2. Germline V gives CDR1 MNHEY, CDR2 SVGAGI. The V segment lost 9 bases and the J segment 6 bases; nucleotides outside the gene matches: 9. The CDR3 spans 14 residues. CDR3 sequence: CASVSGGARKTQYF. The CDR3 DNA is TGTGCCAGTGTTAGCGGGGGGGCCCGAAAGACCCAGTACTTC.

The chain is built from TRBV2 and TRBJ2-2; a weak D match, TRBD1 (7 bases). The V end was cut by 7 bases, the J end by 5 bases, with 14 bases between. This CDR3 is built from 14 residues. Germline V gives CDR1 SNHLY, CDR2 FYNNEI. This chain's CDR3 is CASIVTGRTGELFF. The DNA for the CDR3 is TGTGCCAGCATTGTGACAGGGAGGACCGGGGAGCTGTTTTTT.

The chain combines TRBV15 with TRBJ2-7, with D possibly being TRBD2 (5 bases). V lost 5 bases, J lost 2 bases, and 10 bases lay in between. This CDR3 is 13 amino acids long. The V gene's germline CDR1 is LNHNV and CDR2 YYDKDF (reference sequence). This chain's CDR3 is CATSVIGTYEQYF. In nucleotides, the CDR3 is TGTGCCACCAGCGTAATCGGGACCTACGAGCAGTACTTC.

The chain links TRBV11-1 to TRBJ1-2; perhaps TRBD1 as D (6 bases). Looked up from germline, CDR1 is SGHAT and CDR2 is FQDESV (reference sequence). CDR3 length: 13 residues. Trimming removed 4 bases at V and 3 bases at J, with 9 bases between. The CDR3 sequence is CASSSRGHYGYTF. For the CDR3, the DNA is TGTGCCAGCAGCTCCAGGGGCCACTATGGCTACACCTTC.

The chain couples TRBV19 to TRBJ1-6; D is uncertain. CDR3 length: 13 residues. Germline CDR1 is LNHDA and CDR2 is SQIVND (reference sequence). V lost 5 bases to trimming and J lost 6 bases, with 8 bases between them. CDR3 sequence (DNA): TGTGCCAGTAGTTCCTCCAGTAATTCACCCCTCCACTTT. This encodes CASSSSSNSPLHF. The whole variable domain, remainder taken from reference TRBV19 and TRBJ1-6, is DGGITQSPKYLFRKEGQNVTLSCEQNLNHDAMYWYRQDPGQGLRLIYYSQIVNDFQKGDIAEGYSVSREKKESFPLTVTSAQKNPTAFYLCASSSSSNSPLHFGNGTRLTVT.

The CDR3 loop reads CASRRDGGNQPQHF. The CDR3 DNA reads TGTGCCAGCAGACGGGACGGGGGAAATCAGCCCCAGCATTTT. The V gene is TRBV6-6, the J gene TRBJ1-5; perhaps TRBD1 as D (5 bases). Trimming shortened V by 6 bases and J by 4 bases, and 13 bases separated the two germline ends. The CDR3 consists of 14 residues. Per the germline V gene, CDR1 is MNHNY and CDR2 is SVGAGI (reference sequence).

The chain's CDR3 is CASSDGTGGSTGELFF. As DNA, the CDR3 is TGTGCCAGCAGTGACGGGACAGGGGGCAGCACCGGGGAGCTGTTTTTT. This sequence joins TRBV6-4 and TRBJ2-2; TRBD1 matches at 12 bases. CDR1 MRHNA and CDR2 SNTAGT come from the germline V gene. The CDR3 covers 16 residues. Trimming took 2 bases from V and 4 from J; bases not matched to a gene: 2.

The CDR3 region has the DNA TGTGCCAGCAGCCAACTACAGGGCCTTCGCACTGAAGCTTTCTTT. Protein sequence: CASSQLQGLRTEAFF. This chain uses TRBV4-2 with TRBJ1-1; TRBD1 is a possible D gene (6 bases). Germline V gene data show CDR1 as LGHNA and CDR2 as YNFKEQ. The CDR3 spans 15 residues. Trimming stripped 2 bases from V and 4 bases from J, with 14 bases between.

In DNA, the CDR3 is TGTGCCAGTAGGGCTAGCGGGGTCGGCACCGGGGAGCTGTTTTTT. Its translation: CASRASGVGTGELFF. The gene calls are TRBV19 and TRBJ2-2; 9 bases fit TRBD2. V lost 6 bases and J lost 4; bases outside the gene matches: 6. The CDR3 is 15 residues long. Germline V CDR1 and CDR2: LNHDA, SQIVND (reference sequence).

The rearrangement links TRBV6-1 to TRBJ1-1; possible D gene TRBD1, 6 bases. V dropped 5 bases and J dropped 2 bases, with 15 bases sitting between them. The CDR3 totals 15 residues. Germline V lookup: CDR1 MNHNS, CDR2 SASEGT. The CDR3 sequence: CASSPQGFLNTEAFF. CDR3 in DNA: TGTGCCAGCAGTCCTCAGGGGTTCTTAAACACTGAAGCTTTCTTT.

The rearrangement links TRBV7-9 to TRBJ2-5; TRBD2 agrees at 7 bases. This CDR3 contains 15 residues. V shed 4 bases and J 7 bases; nucleotides not matched to a gene: 12. The V gene's germline CDR1 is SEHNR and CDR2 FQNEAQ (reference sequence). The CDR3 DNA reads TGTGCCAGCAGCTCGAAGGTGGGGGGGTCATCGACCCAGTACTTC. Translation: CASSSKVGGSSTQYF.

Comments on this clone: The junction departs from germline at one end; a sequencing error may be responsible. The rearrangement joins TRBV30 to TRBJ1-2; TRBD1 matches 8 bases. Germline CDR1 is GTSNPN and CDR2 is SVGIG (reference sequence). This CDR3 has 15 residues. Here the CDR3 reads CAGREAGGGTSRKSF. The CDR3 nucleotides are TGTGCCGGGAGGGAAGCAGGGGGCGGAACCTCTCGTAAATCCTTC.

The chain uses TRBV15 and TRBJ2-1, with a weak D call TRBD2 (6 bases). Trimming took 0 bases from V and 7 from J, leaving 13 bases between them. Germline loops: CDR1 LNHNV, CDR2 YYDKDF (reference sequence). This CDR3 is 15 amino acids long. Here the CDR3 DNA reads TGTGCCACCAGCAGAGATCGAGGAGGGTTTAATGAGCAGTTCTTC. The encoded protein is CATSRDRGGFNEQFF. Full variable domain (rest looked up from reference TRBV15 and TRBJ2-1): DAMVIQNPRYQVTQFGKPVTLSCSQTLNHNVMYWYQQKSSQAPKLLFHYYDKDFNNEADTPDNFQSRRPNTSFCFLDIRSPGLGDTAMYLCATSRDRGGFNEQFFGPGTRLTVL.

Here the CDR3 DNA reads TGTGCCAGCTCACCCCCAGTGGGCACAGATACGCAGTATTTT. Protein product: CASSPPVGTDTQYF. This chain connects TRBV18 to TRBJ2-3; no clear D gene. Germline V gives CDR1 KGHSH, CDR2 LQKENI. There are 14 residues in the CDR3. V gave up 3 bases and J gave up 1 base, with 8 bases separating them.

The chain joins TRBV25-1 to TRBJ2-1; 9 nucleotides line up with TRBD2. The CDR3 has 18 residues. Losses at the gene ends were 7 bases for V and 0 bases for J; bases not matched to a gene: 13. From germline, CDR1 is MGHDK and CDR2 SYGVNS. The CDR3 region is CASTKGAGGVSSYNEQFF. CDR3 nucleotide sequence: TGTGCCAGCACCAAAGGAGCGGGGGGCGTTAGCTCCTACAATGAGCAGTTCTTC.

The chain links TRBV5-1 to TRBJ2-1; TRBD1 matches 10 bases. Germline V gene data show CDR1 as SGHRS and CDR2 as YFSETQ. The CDR3 runs to 17 residues. V was pared by 0 bases and J by 4 bases, with 7 bases of the junction left unmatched. CDR3 sequence reads: CASSLEGGQGIYNEQFF. The CDR3 DNA is TGCGCCAGCAGCTTGGAGGGGGGACAGGGGATTTACAATGAGCAGTTCTTC.

The chain is built from TRBV5-6 and TRBJ2-5, with TRBD1 as a possible D gene (6 bases). In germline, CDR1 is SGHDT, CDR2 YYEEEE. V was cut by 3 bases and J by 1 base, with 10 bases left in between. This CDR3 contains 14 residues. For the CDR3, the DNA is TGTGCCAGCAGCTCCGGACAGTCCCAAGAGACCCAGTACTTC. Protein: CASSSGQSQETQYF.

The chain is built from TRBV29-1 and TRBJ2-2; D is uncertain. Germline CDR1 reads SQVTM; CDR2 reads ANQGSEA. Trimming removed 7 bases at V and 7 bases at J, with 13 bases between. The CDR3 has 12 amino acids. CDR3 loop: CSAHDIHGELFF. In nucleotides, the CDR3 is TGCAGCGCCCATGACATACACGGGGAGCTGTTTTTT.

J is TRBJ2-7 and V is TRBV10-3; possibly TRBD1 for D (5 bases). Germline-derived CDR1 and CDR2 are ENHRY and SYGVKD. CDR3 length equals 13 residues. Trimming stripped 7 bases from V and 3 bases from J, with 13 bases between. The CDR3 here is CAITDQGIYEQYF. The CDR3 region has the DNA TGTGCCATCACCGACCAGGGAATCTACGAGCAGTACTTC.

The J gene is TRBJ2-4, the V gene TRBV7-8; TRBD1 might be the D (5 bases). This CDR3 has 14 residues. V dropped 2 bases and J dropped 6 bases, with 11 bases sitting between them. Germline CDR1 and CDR2: SGHVS and FQNEAQ. The CDR3 loop reads CASSLLRQTNIQYF. The CDR3 coding sequence is TGTGCCAGCAGCTTACTTCGACAGACAAACATTCAGTACTTC.

The chain uses TRBV5-1 and TRBJ2-3, with 8 bases identical to TRBD2. The CDR3 contains 19 residues. In germline, CDR1 is SGHRS, CDR2 YFSETQ. Trimming took 1 base from V and 2 from J; bases not matched to a gene: 15. The CDR3 region has the DNA TGCGCCAGCAGCTTGCAACCCTCTTATGACGGGGGGGCCACAGATACGCAGTATTTT. Protein sequence: CASSLQPSYDGGATDTQYF.

The chain employs TRBV7-6 and TRBJ2-3; 11 nucleotides line up with TRBD2. The CDR3 has 16 amino acids. The germline gives CDR1 SGHVS, CDR2 FNYEAQ. J lost 2 bases, V lost 7 bases, and 8 bases had no gene match. Here the CDR3 reads CASMLTSGDYTDTQYF. As DNA, the CDR3 is TGTGCCAGCATGCTGACTAGCGGGGATTACACAGATACGCAGTATTTT. Complete variable domain (other parts from reference TRBV7-6 and TRBJ2-3): GAGVSQSPRYKVTKRGQDVALRCDPISGHVSLYWYRQALGQGPEFLTYFNYEAQQDKSGLPNDRFSAERPEGSISTLTIQRTEQRDSAMYRCASMLTSGDYTDTQYFGPGTRLTVL.

The chain joins TRBV7-2 to TRBJ1-2, with 11 bases aligning to TRBD1. This CDR3 comprises 17 residues. Germline V gene sequence: CDR1 SGHTA, CDR2 FQGNSA. The V and J ends lost 2 bases and 3 bases, in that order; junction bases with no gene match: 8. CDR3 loop: CASSLSWTGGDDYGYTF. The CDR3, as DNA: TGTGCCAGCAGCTTATCTTGGACAGGGGGCGATGACTATGGCTACACCTTC.

The chain couples TRBV10-3 to TRBJ1-2; no reliable D call. The CDR3 is made up of 16 amino acids. V gave up 0 bases and J gave up 4 bases, with 15 bases separating them. CDR1 is ENHRY and CDR2 is SYGVKD in the germline V gene. The CDR3 loop reads CAISESTRGMVYGYTF. CDR3 bases: TGTGCCATCAGTGAGTCGACTCGAGGGATGGTCTATGGCTACACCTTC.

The CDR3 region is CASSGTSGGAGDTQYF. In nucleotides, the CDR3 is TGTGCCAGTAGTGGGACTAGCGGGGGGGCCGGAGATACGCAGTATTTT. The chain is built from TRBV19 and TRBJ2-3; 16 bases agree with TRBD2. The germline CDR1 and CDR2 sequences are LNHDA and SQIVND (reference sequence). The trim removed 5 bases at V and 5 bases at J, leaving 4 bases unmatched. This CDR3 comprises 16 residues.

The chain recombines TRBV5-1 with TRBJ1-6; 9 positions match TRBD1. Germline values: CDR1 SGHRS, CDR2 YFSETQ. The CDR3 has 18 residues. J gave up 3 bases and V 1 base, and 8 bases lay outside the gene matches. The CDR3 sequence is CASSLIVSGQGYNSPLHF. As DNA, the CDR3 is TGCGCCAGCAGCTTGATAGTCTCGGGACAGGGCTATAATTCACCCCTCCACTTT.

The gene calls are TRBV5-4 and TRBJ2-1; 8 bases are shared with TRBD2. This CDR3 is built from 16 residues. Per the germline V gene, CDR1 is SGHNT and CDR2 is YYREEE (reference sequence). J gave up 3 bases and V 4 bases, and 9 bases lay outside the gene matches. CDR3 bases: TGTGCCAGCAGCCGAGGTCCAGCGGGGGACTACAATGAGCAGTTCTTC. Its translation is CASSRGPAGDYNEQFF.